The 13 T cell receptor beta chains presented below share a single source sample, sequenced in a study of blood T cell repertoires in COVID-19. Profiling relied on immunoSEQ multiplex PCR, and the TCRdb table lists in-frame clones only, not all of them. The sample includes 100,000 or so clones, 92% of them seen just once. The sequencing sample was made of peripheral blood. The receptors were sampled from a woman aged 60-70 years with active COVID-19.

This clone has only a few counts. The V gene is TRBV6-5, the J gene TRBJ2-2; no definite D call. Germline V gene lookup returns CDR1 MNHEY and CDR2 SVGAGI. This CDR3 has 16 residues. V was pared by 3 bases and J by 6 bases, with 17 bases between. CDR3: CASSYSRLTGAGELFF. The CDR3 DNA reads TGTGCCAGCAGTTATTCACGACTCACCGGCGCCGGGGAGCTGTTTTTT.

This chain joins TRBV2 and TRBJ2-7; a weak D match, TRBD1 (6 bases). The CDR3 has 14 residues. V was shortened by 5 bases and J by 4 bases, with 15 bases between the two germline ends. The V gene's germline CDR1 is SNHLY and CDR2 FYNNEI. CDR3 sequence: CASSPDQGRYEQYF. The CDR3 region has the DNA TGTGCCAGCAGTCCGGACCAGGGGCGGTACGAGCAGTACTTC.

V and J are TRBV4-1 and TRBJ1-4; a possible D gene is TRBD1 (6 bases). Germline V gives CDR1 MGHRA, CDR2 YSYEKL. Between the trimmed V and J ends, which lost 1 base and 4 bases, there was a span of 13 bases. The CDR3 is 16 amino acids. The CDR3 is CASSQGGQPNNEKLFF. CDR3 sequence (DNA): TGCGCCAGCAGCCAAGGAGGACAGCCCAATAATGAAAAACTGTTTTTT.

The chain employs TRBV20-1 and TRBJ1-1; no reliable D call. Germline V gene lookup returns CDR1 DFQATT and CDR2 SNEGSKA (reference sequence). V was trimmed by 3 bases and J by 0 bases, leaving 8 bases between them. The CDR3 extends over 13 amino acids. CDR3 coding DNA: TGCAGTGCTAGTGCGACTTTGAACACTGAAGCTTTCTTT. Translating it yields CSASATLNTEAFF.

The chain combines TRBV18 with TRBJ1-1; D is perhaps TRBD1 (6 bases). Trimming removed 3 bases from V and 3 bases from J, with 14 bases in between. Germline V lookup: CDR1 KGHSH, CDR2 LQKENI. The CDR3 covers 15 residues. CDR3 sequence (DNA): TGTGCCAGCTCACCCCGAACAGGGCCGGACACTGAAGCTTTCTTT. It specifies CASSPRTGPDTEAFF. Full variable domain (remainder filled in from reference TRBV18 and TRBJ1-1): NAGVMQNPRHLVRRRGQEARLRCSPMKGHSHVYWYRQLPEEGLKFMVYLQKENIIDESGMPKERFSAEFPKEGPSILRIQQVVRGDSAAYFCASSPRTGPDTEAFFGQGTRLTVV.

The V call is TRBV5-1, the J call TRBJ2-3, with TRBD2 identical over 8 bases. J was trimmed by 0 bases and V by 4 bases; bases with no gene match: 7. In germline, CDR1 is SGHRS, CDR2 YFSETQ. The CDR3 has 16 amino acids. CDR3 nucleotide sequence: TGCGCCAGCAGCCCTAGCGGGTCCCTGAGCACAGATACGCAGTATTTT. Protein sequence: CASSPSGSLSTDTQYF.

The chain has TRBV5-6 and TRBJ2-7; 10 bases agree with TRBD2. With 4 bases clipped from V and 3 bases from J, the junction kept 7 bases outside the gene matches. The CDR3 consists of 15 residues. Germline CDR1 and CDR2: SGHDT and YYEEEE. The CDR3 DNA follows: TGTGCCAGCAGCCGGAAACTAGCGGGGAACTACGAGCAGTACTTC. Residues: CASSRKLAGNYEQYF.

The chain has TRBV28 and TRBJ2-3, with D unresolved. The V gene's germline CDR1 is MDHEN and CDR2 SYDVKM. Trimming left V 4 bases short and J 0 bases short, with 5 bases between. This CDR3 has 13 residues. The CDR3 is CASSSTSTDTQYF. CDR3 nucleotides: TGTGCCAGCAGTTCAACTAGCACAGATACGCAGTATTTT.

This sequence joins TRBV5-1 and TRBJ1-1; no reliable D call. V was pared by 6 bases and J by 0 bases, with 12 bases between. Germline V gene data show CDR1 as SGHRS and CDR2 as YFSETQ. This CDR3 has 14 residues. In DNA, the CDR3 is TGCGCCAGCACACTGCGGGGAATGAACACTGAAGCTTTCTTT. Its protein is CASTLRGMNTEAFF.

V usage is TRBV6-1 and J usage is TRBJ1-2, with 9 positions matching TRBD1. With 3 bases clipped from V and 2 bases from J, the junction kept 1 base outside the gene matches. The CDR3 loop spans 14 amino acids. The germline CDR1 and CDR2 sequences are MNHNS and SASEGT. CDR3 protein: CASSDDRGNYGYTF. The CDR3 DNA follows: TGTGCCAGCAGTGATGACAGGGGGAACTATGGCTACACCTTC.

Written as DNA, the CDR3 is TGTGCCAGCAGGGGACAGGGTCGGGAACAGCCCCAGCATTTT. It codes for CASRGQGREQPQHF. The J gene is TRBJ1-5, the V gene TRBV2; TRBD1 aligns across 9 bases. V lost 6 bases, J lost 7 bases, and 7 bases stayed unmatched. The CDR3 covers 14 residues. CDR1 is SNHLY, CDR2 FYNNEI, per germline.

This chain uses TRBV7-6 with TRBJ1-1, with D tentatively TRBD1 (6 bases). This CDR3 has 14 amino acids. V dropped 2 bases and J dropped 1 base, with 8 bases sitting between them. The germline V gene has CDR1 SGHVS and CDR2 FNYEAQ. In DNA, the CDR3 is TGTGCCAGCAGCTTAACAGGGAAGAACACTGAAGCTTTCTTT. As protein: CASSLTGKNTEAFF.

This chain uses TRBV28 with TRBJ2-5; TRBD1 agrees at 7 bases. V was pared by 5 bases and J by 1 base, with 10 bases of the junction left unmatched. The germline V gene encodes CDR1 MDHEN and CDR2 SYDVKM. The CDR3 totals 16 residues. In DNA, the CDR3 is TGTGCCAGCAGTCGCGGGTTGGGACAGCCCCAAGAGACCCAGTACTTC. Protein product: CASSRGLGQPQETQYF.